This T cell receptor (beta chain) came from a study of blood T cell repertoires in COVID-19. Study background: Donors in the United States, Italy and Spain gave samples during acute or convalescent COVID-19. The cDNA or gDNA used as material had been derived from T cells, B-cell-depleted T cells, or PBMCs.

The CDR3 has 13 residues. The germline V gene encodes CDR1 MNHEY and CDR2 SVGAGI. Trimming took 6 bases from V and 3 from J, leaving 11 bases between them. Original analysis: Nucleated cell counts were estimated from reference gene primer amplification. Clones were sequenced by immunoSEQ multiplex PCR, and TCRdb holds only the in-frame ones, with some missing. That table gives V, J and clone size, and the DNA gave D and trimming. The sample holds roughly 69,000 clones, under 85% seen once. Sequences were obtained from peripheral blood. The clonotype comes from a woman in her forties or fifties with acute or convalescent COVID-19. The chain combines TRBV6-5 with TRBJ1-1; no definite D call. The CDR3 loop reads CASSLREYTEAFF. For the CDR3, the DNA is TGTGCCAGCAGCCTCCGGGAGTACACTGAAGCTTTCTTT.